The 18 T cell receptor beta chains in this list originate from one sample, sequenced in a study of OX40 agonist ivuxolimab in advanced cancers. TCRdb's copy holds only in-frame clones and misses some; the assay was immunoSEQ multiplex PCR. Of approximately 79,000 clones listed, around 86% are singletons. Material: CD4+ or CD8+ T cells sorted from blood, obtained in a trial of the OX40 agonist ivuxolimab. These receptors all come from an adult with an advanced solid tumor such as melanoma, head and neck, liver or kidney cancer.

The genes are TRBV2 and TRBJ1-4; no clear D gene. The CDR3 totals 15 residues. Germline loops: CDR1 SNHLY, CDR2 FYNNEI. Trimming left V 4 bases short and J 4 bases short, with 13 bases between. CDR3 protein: CASSASAGLNEKLFF. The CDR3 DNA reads TGTGCCAGCAGTGCATCGGCCGGCCTTAATGAAAAACTGTTTTTT.

CDR3 sequence: CASSQDYGASGAYEQYF. The CDR3 DNA reads as TGCGCCAGCAGCCAAGATTACGGGGCTAGCGGGGCCTACGAGCAGTACTTC. V and J are TRBV4-1 and TRBJ2-7; 9 nucleotides match TRBD2. This CDR3 is built from 17 residues. The germline V gene has CDR1 MGHRA and CDR2 YSYEKL. J gave up 2 bases and V 0 bases, and 8 bases lay outside the gene matches.

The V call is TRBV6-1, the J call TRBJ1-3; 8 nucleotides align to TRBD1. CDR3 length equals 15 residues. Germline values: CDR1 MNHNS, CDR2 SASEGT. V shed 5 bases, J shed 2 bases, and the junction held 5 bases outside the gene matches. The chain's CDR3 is CASSPDRGPGNTIYF. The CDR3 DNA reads TGTGCCAGCAGTCCCGACAGGGGTCCTGGAAACACCATATATTTT.

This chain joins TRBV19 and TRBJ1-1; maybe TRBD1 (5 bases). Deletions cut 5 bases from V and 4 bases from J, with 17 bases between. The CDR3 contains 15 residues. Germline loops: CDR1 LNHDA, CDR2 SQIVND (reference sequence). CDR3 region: CASSLQMGVGTEAFF. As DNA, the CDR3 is TGTGCCAGTAGTCTCCAAATGGGGGTAGGCACTGAAGCTTTCTTT.

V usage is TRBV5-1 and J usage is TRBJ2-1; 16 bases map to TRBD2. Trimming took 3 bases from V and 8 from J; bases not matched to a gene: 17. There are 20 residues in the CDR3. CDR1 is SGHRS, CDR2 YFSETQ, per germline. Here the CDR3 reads CASSSGLAGGPGGVGHEQFF. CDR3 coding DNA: TGCGCCAGCAGCTCGGGACTAGCGGGAGGGCCTGGAGGGGTCGGGCATGAGCAGTTCTTC. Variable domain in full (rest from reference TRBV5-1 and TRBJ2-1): KAGVTQTPRYLIKTRGQQVTLSCSPISGHRSVSWYQQTPGQGLQFLFEYFSETQRNKGNFPGRFSGRQFSNSRSEMNVSTLELGDSALYLCASSSGLAGGPGGVGHEQFFGPGTRLTVL.

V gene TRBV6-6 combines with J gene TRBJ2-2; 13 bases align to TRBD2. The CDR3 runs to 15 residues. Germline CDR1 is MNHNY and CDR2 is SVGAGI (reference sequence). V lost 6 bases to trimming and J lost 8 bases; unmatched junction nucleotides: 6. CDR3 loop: CASSGLAGAGGELFF. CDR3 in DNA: TGTGCCAGCAGCGGACTAGCGGGGGCCGGGGGGGAGCTGTTTTTT.

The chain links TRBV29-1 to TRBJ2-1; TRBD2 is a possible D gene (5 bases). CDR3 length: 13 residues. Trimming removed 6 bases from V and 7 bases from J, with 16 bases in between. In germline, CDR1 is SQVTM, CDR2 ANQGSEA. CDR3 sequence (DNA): TGCAGCGTCGGCAGTGGGAGTGGAAATGAGCAGTTCTTC. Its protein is CSVGSGSGNEQFF.

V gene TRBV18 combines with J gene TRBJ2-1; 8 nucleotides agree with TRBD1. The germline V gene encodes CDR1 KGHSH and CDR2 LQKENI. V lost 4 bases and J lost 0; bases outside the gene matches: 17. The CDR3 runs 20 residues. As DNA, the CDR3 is TGTGCCAGCTCACGCCTAATCAGGACAGGGCAAACCTTCTCCTACAATGAGCAGTTCTTC. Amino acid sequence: CASSRLIRTGQTFSYNEQFF.

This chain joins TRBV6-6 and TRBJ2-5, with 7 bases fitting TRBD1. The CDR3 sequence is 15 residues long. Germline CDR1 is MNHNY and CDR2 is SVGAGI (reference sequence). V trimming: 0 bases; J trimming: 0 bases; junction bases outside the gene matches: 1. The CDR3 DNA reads TGTGCCAGCAGTTACTCGGGGACAGACCAAGAGACCCAGTACTTC. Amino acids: CASSYSGTDQETQYF.

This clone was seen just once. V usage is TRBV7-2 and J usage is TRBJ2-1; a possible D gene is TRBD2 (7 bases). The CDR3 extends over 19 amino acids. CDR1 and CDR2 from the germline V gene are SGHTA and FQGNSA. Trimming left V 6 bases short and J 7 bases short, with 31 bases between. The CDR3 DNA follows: TGTGCCAGCAGGCCATATTTGGGTATTGCGGGGGCCACCGGAAATGAGCAGTTCTTC. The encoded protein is CASRPYLGIAGATGNEQFF.

The CDR3 loop is CASSEQNEQFF. The CDR3 bases are TGTGCCAGCAGTGAACAGAATGAGCAGTTCTTC. The V gene is TRBV2, the J gene TRBJ2-1; D is uncertain. Germline CDR1 SNHLY, CDR2 FYNNEI. Between the trimmed V and J ends, which lost 2 bases and 7 bases, there was a span of 3 bases. This CDR3 spans 11 amino acids. The full variable domain, in which reference TRBV2 and TRBJ2-1 provide the parts outside the CDR3, is EPEVTQTPSHQVTQMGQEVILRCVPISNHLYFYWYRQILGQKVEFLVSFYNNEISEKSEIFDDQFSVERPDGSNFTLKIRSTKLEDSAMYFCASSEQNEQFFGPGTRLTVL.

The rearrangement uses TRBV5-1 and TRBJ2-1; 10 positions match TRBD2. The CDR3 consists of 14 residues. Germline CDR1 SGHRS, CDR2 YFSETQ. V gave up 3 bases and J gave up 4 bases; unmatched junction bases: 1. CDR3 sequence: CASSSTSGYNEQFF. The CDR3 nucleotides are TGCGCCAGCAGCTCGACTAGCGGGTACAATGAGCAGTTCTTC.

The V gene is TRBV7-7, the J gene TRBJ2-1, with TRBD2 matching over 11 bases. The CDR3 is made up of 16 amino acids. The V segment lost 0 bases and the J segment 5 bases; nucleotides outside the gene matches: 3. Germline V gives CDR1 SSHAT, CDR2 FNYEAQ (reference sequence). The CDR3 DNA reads TGTGCCAGCAGCTTAGCCGGGACTAGCGGAAACAATGAGCAGTTCTTC. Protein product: CASSLAGTSGNNEQFF.

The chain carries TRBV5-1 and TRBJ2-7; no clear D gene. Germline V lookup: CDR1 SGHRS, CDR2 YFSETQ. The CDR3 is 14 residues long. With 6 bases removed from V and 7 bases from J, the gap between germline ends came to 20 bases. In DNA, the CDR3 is TGCGCCAGCAAGTGGGGAACTCCGAGTGGGGAGCAGTACTTC. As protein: CASKWGTPSGEQYF.

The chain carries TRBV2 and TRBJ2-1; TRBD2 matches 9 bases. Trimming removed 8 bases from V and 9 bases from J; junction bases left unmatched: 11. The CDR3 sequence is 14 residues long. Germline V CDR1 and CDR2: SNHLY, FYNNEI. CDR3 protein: CASRGLAGFGEQFF. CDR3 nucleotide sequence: TGTGCCAGCCGTGGGCTAGCGGGATTCGGTGAGCAGTTCTTC.

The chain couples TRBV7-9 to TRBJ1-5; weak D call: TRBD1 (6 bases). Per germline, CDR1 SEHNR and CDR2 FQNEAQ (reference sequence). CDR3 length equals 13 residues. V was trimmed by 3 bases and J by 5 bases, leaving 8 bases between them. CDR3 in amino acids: CASSLGGHQPQHF. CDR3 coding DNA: TGTGCCAGCAGCTTGGGGGGCCATCAGCCCCAGCATTTT.

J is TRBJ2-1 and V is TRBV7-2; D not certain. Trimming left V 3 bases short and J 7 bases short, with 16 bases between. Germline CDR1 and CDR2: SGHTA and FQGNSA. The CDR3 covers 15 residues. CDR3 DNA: TGTGCCAGCAGCTTTCGGGTTAGTGATGGGAATGAGCAGTTCTTC. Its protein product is CASSFRVSDGNEQFF. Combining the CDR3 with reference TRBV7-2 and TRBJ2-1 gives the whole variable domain GAGVSQSPSNKVTEKGKDVELRCDPISGHTALYWYRQSLGQGLEFLIYFQGNSAPDKSGLPSDRFSAERTGGSVSTLTIQRTQQEDSAVYLCASSFRVSDGNEQFFGPGTRLTVL.

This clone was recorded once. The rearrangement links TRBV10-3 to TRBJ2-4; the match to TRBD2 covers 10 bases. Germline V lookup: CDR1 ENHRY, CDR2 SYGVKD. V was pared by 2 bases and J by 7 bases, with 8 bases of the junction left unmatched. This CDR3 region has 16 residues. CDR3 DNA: TGTGCCATCAGTGAGACGGGAGCGGGGGGGTTCAACATTCAGTACTTC. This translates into CAISETGAGGFNIQYF.